These 29 T cell receptor beta chains were sequenced from one sample in a study of T cells in Graves' hyperthyroidism and ophthalmopathy. Authors of the study amplified TCR beta CDR3 regions from RNA transcripts. HTBI primers were employed in a first-round RT-PCR of the TCR CDR3. TCRdb redid the calling of the multiplex PCR reads with MiXCR, one entry per CDR3 protein. The table has 300,000 to 450,000 distinct CDR3 sequences, around 14% seen once. Specimen: blood. The source of these receptors is an older woman with Graves' hyperthyroidism.

Many counts were recorded for this clonotype. The rearrangement links TRBV3-1 to TRBJ2-7; D is unresolved. Germline V gene lookup returns CDR1 LGHDT and CDR2 YNNKEL (reference sequence). The CDR3 length is 13 residues. V lost 1 base and J 6 bases, leaving 10 bases between the germline ends. CDR3 sequence: CASSQARPSEQYF. For the CDR3, the DNA is TGTGCCAGCAGCCAAGCCAGACCGTCCGAGCAGTACTTC.

There are many counts of this clonotype. The V call is TRBV7-9, the J call TRBJ2-2; 12 positions match TRBD2. The CDR3 is made up of 18 amino acids. V was pared by 7 bases and J by 7 bases, with 16 bases of the junction left unmatched. CDR1 is SEHNR and CDR2 is FQNEAQ in the germline V gene (reference sequence). The CDR3 loop is CASNELGRTSGIGGELFF. The CDR3 nucleotides read TGTGCCAGCAACGAGCTCGGTCGGACTAGCGGGATAGGCGGGGAGCTGTTTTTT. Complete variable domain (other parts from reference TRBV7-9 and TRBJ2-2): DTGVSQNPRHKITKRGQNVTFRCDPISEHNRLYWYRQTLGQGPEFLTYFQNEAQLEKSRLLSDRFSAERPKGSFSTLEIQRTEQGDSAMYLCASNELGRTSGIGGELFFGEGSRLTVL.

Remarks on this clonotype: A read error may be the cause here, since a much bigger clone is one base away. The V gene is TRBV27, the J gene TRBJ2-1; D possibly uses TRBD1 or TRBD2 (5 bases each). The end of the DNA fits TRBJ2-7 better, so the J call may be wrong. Germline CDR1 MNHEY, CDR2 SMNVEV (reference sequence). CDR3 length: 14 residues. This CDR3 is CASSFRGRYNEQYF. The CDR3, as DNA: TGTGCCAGCAGTTTCCGGGGACGCTACAATGAGCAGTACTTC.

The V call is TRBV2, the J call TRBJ2-1; the match to TRBD2 covers 7 bases. The CDR3 totals 18 residues. V dropped 3 bases and J dropped 2; count of bases not matched to a gene: 13. The germline CDR1 and CDR2 sequences are SNHLY and FYNNEI. The DNA of the CDR3 is TGTGCCAGCAGTGATTTAGTCCGGGGCGGGAGCCCCTACAATGAGCAGTTCTTC. Encoded protein: CASSDLVRGGSPYNEQFF.

This clonotype was counted only a few times. This chain links TRBV5-1 with TRBJ2-2; D not certain. Looked up from germline, CDR1 is SGHRS and CDR2 is YFSETQ. This CDR3 spans 13 amino acids. The V gene lost 4 bases and the J gene lost 9 bases, with 13 bases spanning the gap. The CDR3 sequence is CASSALGPRELFF. DNA of the CDR3: TGCGCCAGCAGCGCGTTGGGCCCCCGGGAGCTGTTTTTT.

This clonotype was seen ten or more times. The chain couples TRBV30 to TRBJ2-7; 7 bases fit TRBD1. This CDR3 is built from 14 residues. Germline CDR1 GTSNPN, CDR2 SVGIG (reference sequence). The trim removed 5 bases at V and 1 base at J, leaving 8 bases unmatched. The CDR3 coding sequence is TGTGCCTGGGGCCTCGGGACAGCGTCCTACGAGCAGTACTTC. This sequence encodes CAWGLGTASYEQYF.

This clonotype was seen repeatedly, ten times or more. This sequence joins TRBV7-9 and TRBJ2-1, with 8 bases aligning to TRBD2. V lost 0 bases and J lost 7; bases outside the gene matches: 11. The CDR3 contains 17 residues. The germline gives CDR1 SEHNR, CDR2 FQNEAQ (reference sequence). The CDR3 nucleotides read TGTGCCAGCAGCTTAGCGCGAGACGGGAGGGCCAGGAATGAGCAGTTCTTC. Translating gives CASSLARDGRARNEQFF.

This clonotype was seen repeatedly, ten times or more. CDR3 in amino acids: CAWSAGTATQETQYF. The CDR3 region has the DNA TGTGCCTGGAGTGCCGGGACAGCGACACAAGAGACCCAGTACTTC. The rearrangement links TRBV30 to TRBJ2-5; TRBD1 matches 7 bases. CDR1 is GTSNPN and CDR2 is SVGIG in the germline V gene (reference sequence). V dropped 1 base and J dropped 2; count of bases not matched to a gene: 7. The CDR3 has 15 residues. Full variable domain (remainder filled in from reference TRBV30 and TRBJ2-5): SQTIHQWPATLVQPVGSPLSLECTVEGTSNPNLYWYRQAAGRGLQLLFYSVGIGQISSEVPQNLSASRPQDRQFILSSKKLLLSDSGFYLCAWSAGTATQETQYFGPGTRLLVL.

The table lists this clonotype with many counts. The chain uses TRBV12-3 or TRBV12-4 and TRBJ1-2; TRBD1 matches at 8 bases. With 2 bases clipped from V and 6 bases from J, the junction kept 5 bases outside the gene matches. This CDR3 is 14 amino acids long. The CDR3 nucleotides read TGTGCCAGCAGTTTATTGACAGGGGTAAATGGCTACACCTTC. Encoded protein: CASSLLTGVNGYTF.

This clonotype came up a few times. This sequence joins TRBV7-9 and TRBJ2-7, with 12 bases aligning to TRBD2. Germline lookup yields CDR1 SEHNR and CDR2 FQNEAQ (reference sequence). The CDR3 contains 18 residues. The junction had 15 bases not matched to a gene; V was cut back by 4 bases and J by 5 bases. The CDR3 protein is CASSSRTSGTLKVDEQYF. CDR3 in DNA: TGTGCCAGCAGCTCCCGGACTAGCGGGACCCTTAAGGTAGACGAGCAGTACTTC.

The chain couples TRBV25-1 to TRBJ2-7, with 7 bases matching TRBD1. The CDR3 is 15 residues long. V shed 4 bases and J 3 bases; nucleotides not matched to a gene: 9. Germline V lookup: CDR1 MGHDK, CDR2 SYGVNS. The CDR3 reads CASSAYGTAGYEQYF. The CDR3 nucleotides are TGTGCCAGCAGTGCATACGGGACAGCCGGCTACGAGCAGTACTTC.

Ten or more counts support this clonotype. V is TRBV27 and J is TRBJ2-7, with 13 positions matching TRBD2. This CDR3 spans 18 amino acids. Looked up from germline, CDR1 is MNHEY and CDR2 is SMNVEV (reference sequence). The J segment lost 1 base and the V segment lost 0 bases, leaving 6 bases of the junction unmatched. The chain's CDR3 is CASSLSVLAGGRSYEQYF. CDR3 DNA: TGTGCCAGCAGTTTATCAGTACTAGCGGGGGGGAGATCCTACGAGCAGTACTTC.

This clonotype has at least ten counts. This rearrangement joins TRBV20-1 to TRBJ1-1, with 7 nucleotides matching TRBD1. The CDR3 totals 13 residues. Per germline, CDR1 DFQATT and CDR2 SNEGSKA (reference sequence). V trimming: 1 base; J trimming: 4 bases; junction bases outside the gene matches: 3. CDR3 sequence: CSARVDRATEAFF. CDR3 nucleotides: TGCAGTGCTAGAGTTGACAGGGCCACTGAAGCTTTCTTT.

This clonotype was seen at least ten times. The rearrangement uses TRBV11-2 and TRBJ2-7; tentative D call: TRBD1 (6 bases). Trimming took 3 bases from V and 3 from J, leaving 15 bases between them. The CDR3 contains 15 residues. From germline, CDR1 is SGHAT and CDR2 FQNNGV. CDR3 coding DNA: TGTGCCAGCAGCTTGGGGAACAGGGTGATCTACGAGCAGTACTTC. This sequence encodes CASSLGNRVIYEQYF.

This clonotype was seen ten or more times. The rearrangement joins TRBV27 to TRBJ2-4; a possible D gene is TRBD2 (6 bases). The CDR3 runs 18 residues. Trimming removed 3 bases at V and 2 bases at J, with 20 bases between. CDR1 is MNHEY and CDR2 is SMNVEV in the germline V gene (reference sequence). CDR3 DNA: TGTGCCAGCAGTTTCTCGAGTTTGGCTAGCGCACCCAAAAACATTCAGTACTTC. It codes for CASSFSSLASAPKNIQYF.

Ten or more counts support this clonotype. The CDR3 region is CASSSPALGEQYF. The CDR3 DNA reads as TGTGCCAGCAGCTCACCCGCCCTAGGAGAGCAGTACTTC. This chain links TRBV7-8 with TRBJ2-7, with D unresolved. Germline assignment: CDR1 SGHVS and CDR2 FQNEAQ. Trimming took 4 bases from V and 7 from J, leaving 14 bases between them. The CDR3 sequence is 13 residues long.

This clonotype showed up many times. This sequence joins TRBV6-1 and TRBJ2-5; D is perhaps TRBD1 or TRBD2 (5 bases each). CDR1 MNHNS and CDR2 SASEGT come from the germline V gene. The V end was cut by 0 bases, the J end by 6 bases, with 14 bases between. This CDR3 contains 15 residues. The CDR3 nucleotides are TGTGCCAGCAGTGAAGCGGGGCGGTGGGGGAAGACCCAGTACTTC. Protein: CASSEAGRWGKTQYF.

This clonotype has just a few counts. J is TRBJ1-6 and V is TRBV20-1; D is ambiguous. V was clipped by 3 bases and J by 5 bases, with 8 bases between them. The CDR3 covers 13 residues. CDR1 and CDR2 (germline): DFQATT, SNEGSKA (reference sequence). CDR3 sequence: CSARGPNNSPLHF. CDR3 DNA: TGCAGTGCTAGGGGCCCGAATAATTCACCCCTCCACTTT.

This clonotype was seen only a few times. The J gene is TRBJ2-7, the V gene TRBV4-1, with 8 bases aligning to TRBD1. With 4 bases clipped from V and 6 bases from J, the junction kept 11 bases outside the gene matches. Germline CDR1 is MGHRA and CDR2 is YSYEKL. This CDR3 has 15 amino acids. The CDR3 DNA is TGCGCCAGCAGCCGAGGACAGGGAATCCGGGGCGAGCAGTACTTC. It is translated as CASSRGQGIRGEQYF.

This clonotype was counted many times. The V gene is TRBV10-2, the J gene TRBJ2-7; D uncertain. CDR1 is WSHSY and CDR2 is SAAADI in the germline V gene. V was clipped by 6 bases and J by 0 bases, with 9 bases between them. The CDR3 has 13 amino acids. The CDR3 here is CASSQTSSYEQYF. The CDR3 coding sequence is TGCGCCAGCAGCCAGACCAGCTCCTACGAGCAGTACTTC.

To note about this clonotype: This may arise from a read error, as a much more abundant clone is one base away. The CDR3 bases are TGTACCAGCAGCCCCGTAGGAGACTGGGCCAACGTCCTGACTTTC. Encoded protein: CTSSPVGDWANVLTF. The chain recombines TRBV28 with TRBJ2-6; D gene unclear. The CDR3 spans 15 residues. Germline CDR1 MDHEN, CDR2 SYDVKM.

This clonotype occurred many times. The gene calls are TRBV30 and TRBJ1-3; D ambiguous. Germline V gene data show CDR1 as GTSNPN and CDR2 as SVGIG (reference sequence). The V gene lost 4 bases and the J gene lost 2 bases, with 9 bases spanning the gap. The CDR3 extends over 13 amino acids. CDR3 nucleotides: TGTGCCTGGACCGTCTGGGCTGGAAACACCATATATTTT. This sequence encodes CAWTVWAGNTIYF.

This clonotype occurred many times. The rearrangement joins TRBV11-2 to TRBJ1-1; the D is unclear. In germline, CDR1 is SGHAT, CDR2 FQNNGV. Trimming cost V 5 bases and J 11 bases, with 15 bases left between them. The CDR3 has 12 amino acids. The CDR3 loop is CASSPGSGGAFF. CDR3 nucleotides: TGTGCCAGCAGCCCCGGGTCCGGAGGGGCTTTCTTT.

The chain carries TRBV5-1 and TRBJ2-3, with D possibly TRBD1 on 5 matching bases. V was cut by 2 bases and J by 3 bases, with 13 bases left in between. CDR3 length: 15 residues. CDR1 and CDR2 from the germline V gene are SGHRS and YFSETQ. The DNA of the CDR3 is TGCGCCAGCAGCTTCTGGGGATCAGGGACAGATACGCAGTATTTT. The encoded protein is CASSFWGSGTDTQYF.

This clonotype was counted a few times. The gene calls are TRBV7-6 and TRBJ2-7; 9 bases map to TRBD1. The ends lost 6 bases at V and 0 bases at J; junction bases unmatched: 6. The CDR3 has 15 amino acids. The germline V gene encodes CDR1 SGHVS and CDR2 FNYEAQ. The CDR3 nucleotides read TGTGCCAGCAGGGAAGGGGACAGGGACTCCTACGAGCAGTACTTC. Its protein product is CASREGDRDSYEQYF.

At least ten counts were recorded for this clonotype. The chain recombines TRBV12-3 or TRBV12-4 with TRBJ2-2; D gene unclear. This CDR3 is built from 13 residues. Trimming left V 4 bases short and J 7 bases short, with 10 bases between. CDR3 loop: CASSSSGFGELFF. The CDR3 bases are TGTGCCAGCAGTTCCTCAGGATTCGGGGAGCTGTTTTTT.

The chain recombines TRBV3-1 with TRBJ2-2; maybe TRBD1 (5 bases). V shed 6 bases and J shed 0 bases, with 11 bases lying between them. Looked up from germline, CDR1 is LGHDT and CDR2 is YNNKEL (reference sequence). This CDR3 contains 15 residues. The CDR3 loop reads CASSDDRTNTGELFF. CDR3 DNA sequence: TGTGCCAGCAGTGACGACAGAACGAACACCGGGGAGCTGTTTTTT.

Ten or more counts support this clonotype. The gene calls are TRBV18 and TRBJ2-2; 8 bases are shared with TRBD2. The germline V gene has CDR1 KGHSH and CDR2 LQKENI. This CDR3 spans 15 amino acids. Germline trimming cut 1 base from V and 2 bases from J; bases unmatched to any gene: 0. The CDR3 loop reads CASSPRTSNTGELFF. The DNA for the CDR3 is TGTGCCAGCTCACCACGGACTAGCAACACCGGGGAGCTGTTTTTT.

This clonotype occurred a few times. This sequence joins TRBV20-1 and TRBJ1-1; D gene uncertain. Deletions cut 0 bases from V and 4 bases from J, with 12 bases between. CDR3 length: 14 residues. Germline lookup yields CDR1 DFQATT and CDR2 SNEGSKA (reference sequence). The CDR3 reads CSARDLGRTTEAFF. CDR3 bases: TGCAGTGCTAGAGATCTCGGCAGGACCACTGAAGCTTTCTTT.